Listed here is a single T cell receptor (beta chain). The antigen remains unidentified. As to time point: week 5, during vaccination. Every single dose of the vaccine, 300 ug of mutant IDH1 20-mer peptide, came with topical imiquimod. Donors harbored newly found WHO grade 3 or 4 IDH1-mutant, ATRX-lost astrocytomas. The sample originates from a study of a mutant IDH1 vaccine in newly diagnosed glioma. The wider study: Vaccination was launched 4-6 weeks after radiotherapy alone, or with temozolomide cycles. Patients' prior therapy spanned radiotherapy, temozolomide, or both; most underwent both. Study results and limitations: Whatever changes occurred in top peripheral T cell clonotypes seemed unrelated to pseudoprogression.

This CDR3 is 20 amino acids long. The germline CDR1 and CDR2 sequences are SGHRS and YFSETQ. Trimming stripped 4 bases from V and 2 bases from J, with 28 bases between. The method was immunoSEQ multiplex PCR; TCRdb's version includes in-frame clones alone and lacks a portion of them. The top ten hold roughly 9.6% of the sample, which has 30,000 to 40,000 clones, roughly three fifths seen once. The V and J genes are TRBV5-1 and TRBJ1-5; the D is unclear. The receptor's source is a woman aged 18 to 35 with glioma. The material sequenced was PBMCs, taken from a glioma patient whose treatment included an IDH1 peptide vaccine. The CDR3 region is CASSRPVATRGIFGNQPQHF. The CDR3 DNA reads TGCGCCAGCAGCCGCCCGGTAGCTACGCGAGGCATTTTCGGCAATCAGCCCCAGCATTTT.